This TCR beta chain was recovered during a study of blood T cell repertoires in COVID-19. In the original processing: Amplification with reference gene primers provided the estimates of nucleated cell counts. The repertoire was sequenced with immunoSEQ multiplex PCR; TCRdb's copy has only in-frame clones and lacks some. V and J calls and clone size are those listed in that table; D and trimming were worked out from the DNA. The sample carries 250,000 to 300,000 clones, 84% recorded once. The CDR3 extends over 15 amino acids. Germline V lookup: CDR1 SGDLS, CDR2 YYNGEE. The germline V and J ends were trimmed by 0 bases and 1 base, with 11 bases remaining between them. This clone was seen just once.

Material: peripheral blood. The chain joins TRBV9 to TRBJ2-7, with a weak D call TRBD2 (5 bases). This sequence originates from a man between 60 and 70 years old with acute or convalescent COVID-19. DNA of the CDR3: TGTGCCAGCAGCGTAGCGGCTAGCCAGTCCTACGAGCAGTACTTC. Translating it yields CASSVAASQSYEQYF.